This section outlines one T cell receptor beta chain sequence together with its context. The data belong to a study of blood T cell repertoires in COVID-19. The wider study: PBMCs, B-cell-depleted T cells, or T cells provided the cDNA or gDNA that made up the material.

The germline gives CDR1 KGHDR, CDR2 SFDVKD. This CDR3 is 13 amino acids long. V was pared by 5 bases and J by 6 bases, with 3 bases of the junction left unmatched. Using immunoSEQ multiplex PCR, the repertoire was profiled, and TCRdb retains in-frame clones only, with some absent. Found here are around 64,000 clones, about 89% of them singletons; the top ten hold approximately 5.6%. The chain recombines TRBV24-1 with TRBJ2-1; TRBD2 matches 7 bases. Specimen: peripheral blood. The sequence came from a man between 50 and 59 years old with active COVID-19. The CDR3 DNA sequence: TGTGCCACCAGTGCGGGAGGACGCAATGAGCAGTTCTTC. As protein: CATSAGGRNEQFF.